This T cell receptor beta chain derives from a study of blood T cell repertoires in COVID-19. Study context: Some COVID-19 samples were acute and others convalescent; all came from the United States, Italy and Spain. The analysed material was cDNA or gDNA that came from T cells, B-cell-depleted T cells, or PBMCs.

Authors' analysis steps: From reference gene primer amplification, estimates of nucleated cell counts were derived. Using immunoSEQ multiplex PCR, the repertoire was profiled, and TCRdb retains in-frame clones only, with some absent. For V, J and clone size, that table is used; D and trimming come from the DNA. The sample lists 150,000 or so clones; 78% were seen once. CDR3 length equals 14 residues. The V end lost 5 bases, the J end lost 4 bases, and 11 bases lay between the germline ends. CDR1 is KGHDR and CDR2 is SFDVKD in the germline V gene. Specimen: peripheral blood. The chain carries TRBV24-1 and TRBJ1-5; a weak D match, TRBD1 (5 bases). The sequence was obtained from a man older than 75 with acute or convalescent COVID-19. CDR3 nucleotides: TGTGCCACCAGTGGGCAGGGCGATAATCAGCCCCAGCATTTT. Residues: CATSGQGDNQPQHF.